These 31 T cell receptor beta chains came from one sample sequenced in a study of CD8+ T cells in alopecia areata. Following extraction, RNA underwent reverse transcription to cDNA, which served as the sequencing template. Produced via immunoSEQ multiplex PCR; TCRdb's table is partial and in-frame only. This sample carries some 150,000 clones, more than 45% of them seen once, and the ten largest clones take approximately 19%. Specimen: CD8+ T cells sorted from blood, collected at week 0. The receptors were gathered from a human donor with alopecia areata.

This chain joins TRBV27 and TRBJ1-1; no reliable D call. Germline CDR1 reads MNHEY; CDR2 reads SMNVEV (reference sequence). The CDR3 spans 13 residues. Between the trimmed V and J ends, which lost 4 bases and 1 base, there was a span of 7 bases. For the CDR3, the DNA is TGTGCCAGCAGTTCGGCAGAGAACACTGAAGCTTTCTTT. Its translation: CASSSAENTEAFF.

This CDR3 is CASGLVRGADYGYTF. The CDR3, as DNA: TGTGCTAGTGGTTTGGTACGGGGGGCTGACTATGGCTACACCTTC. V gene TRBV12-5 combines with J gene TRBJ1-2; D perhaps matches TRBD1 (6 bases). In germline, CDR1 is LGHNT, CDR2 FRNRAP. This CDR3 has 15 residues. V was cut by 0 bases and J by 3 bases, with 11 bases left in between.

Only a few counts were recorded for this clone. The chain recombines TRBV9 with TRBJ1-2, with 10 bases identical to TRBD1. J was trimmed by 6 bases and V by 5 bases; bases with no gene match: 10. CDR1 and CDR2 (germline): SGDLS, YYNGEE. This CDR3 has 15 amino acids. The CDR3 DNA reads TGTGCCAGCAGTGGGACAGGGGCCGCCGGCGATGGCTACACCTTC. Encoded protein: CASSGTGAAGDGYTF.

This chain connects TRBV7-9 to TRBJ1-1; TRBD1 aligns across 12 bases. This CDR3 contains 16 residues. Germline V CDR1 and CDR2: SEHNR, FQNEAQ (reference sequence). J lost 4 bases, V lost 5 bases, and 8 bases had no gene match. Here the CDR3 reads CASSLQGQGAGTEAFF. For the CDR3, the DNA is TGTGCCAGCAGCCTTCAGGGACAGGGGGCAGGCACTGAAGCTTTCTTT.

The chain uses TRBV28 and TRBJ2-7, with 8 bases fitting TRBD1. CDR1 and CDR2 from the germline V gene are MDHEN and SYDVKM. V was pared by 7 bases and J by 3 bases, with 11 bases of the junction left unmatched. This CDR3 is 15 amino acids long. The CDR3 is CASTSRTGLVYEQYF. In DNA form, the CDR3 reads TGTGCCAGCACCTCTAGGACAGGGCTCGTCTACGAGCAGTACTTC.

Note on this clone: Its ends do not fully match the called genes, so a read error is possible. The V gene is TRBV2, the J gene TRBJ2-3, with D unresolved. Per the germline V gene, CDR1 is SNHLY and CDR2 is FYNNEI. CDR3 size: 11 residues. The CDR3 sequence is CARRTADTQYF. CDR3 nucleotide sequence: TGTGCCCGCAGAACCGCAGATACGCAGTATTTT.

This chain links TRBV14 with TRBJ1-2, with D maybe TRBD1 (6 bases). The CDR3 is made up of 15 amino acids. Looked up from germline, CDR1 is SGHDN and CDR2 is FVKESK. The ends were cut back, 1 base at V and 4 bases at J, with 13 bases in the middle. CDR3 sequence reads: CASSQGPTGLYGYTF. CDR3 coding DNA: TGTGCCAGCAGCCAAGGCCCAACAGGGCTCTATGGCTACACCTTC.

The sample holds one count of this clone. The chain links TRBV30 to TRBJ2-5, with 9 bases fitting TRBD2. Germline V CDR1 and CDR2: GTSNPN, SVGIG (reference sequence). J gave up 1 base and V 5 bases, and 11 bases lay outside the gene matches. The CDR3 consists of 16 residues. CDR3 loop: CAWCHPWRGGQETQYF. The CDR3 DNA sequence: TGTGCCTGGTGTCATCCTTGGCGGGGGGGCCAAGAGACCCAGTACTTC.

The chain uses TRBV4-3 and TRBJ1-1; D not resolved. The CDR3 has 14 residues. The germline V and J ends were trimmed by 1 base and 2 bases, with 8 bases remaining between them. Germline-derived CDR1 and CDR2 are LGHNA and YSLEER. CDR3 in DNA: TGCGCCAGCAGCCAAGGCGGAACAAACACTGAAGCTTTCTTT. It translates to CASSQGGTNTEAFF.

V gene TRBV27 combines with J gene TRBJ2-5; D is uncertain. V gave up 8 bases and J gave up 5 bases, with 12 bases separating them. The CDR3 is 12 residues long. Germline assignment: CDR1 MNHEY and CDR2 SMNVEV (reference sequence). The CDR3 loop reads CASGGVGETQYF. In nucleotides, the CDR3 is TGTGCCAGCGGTGGGGTGGGGGAGACCCAGTACTTC.

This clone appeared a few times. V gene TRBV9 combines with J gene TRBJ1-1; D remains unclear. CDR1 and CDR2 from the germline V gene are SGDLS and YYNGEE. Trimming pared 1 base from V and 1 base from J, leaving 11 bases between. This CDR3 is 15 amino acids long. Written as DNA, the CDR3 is TGTGCCAGCAGCGTACGGCCCCAGCCGAACACTGAAGCTTTCTTT. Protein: CASSVRPQPNTEAFF.

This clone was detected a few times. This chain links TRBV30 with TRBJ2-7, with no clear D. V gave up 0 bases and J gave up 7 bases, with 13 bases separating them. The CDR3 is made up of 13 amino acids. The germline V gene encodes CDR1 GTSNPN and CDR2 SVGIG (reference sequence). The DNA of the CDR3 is TGTGCCTGGAGTGTCCAGGTAGACGGGGAGCAGTACTTC. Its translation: CAWSVQVDGEQYF.

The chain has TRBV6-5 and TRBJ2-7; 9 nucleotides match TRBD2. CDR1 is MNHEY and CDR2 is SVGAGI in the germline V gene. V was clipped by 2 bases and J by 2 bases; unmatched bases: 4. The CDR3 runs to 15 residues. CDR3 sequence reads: CASSYRLAETYEQYF. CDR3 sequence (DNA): TGTGCCAGCAGTTACCGACTAGCGGAAACCTACGAGCAGTACTTC.

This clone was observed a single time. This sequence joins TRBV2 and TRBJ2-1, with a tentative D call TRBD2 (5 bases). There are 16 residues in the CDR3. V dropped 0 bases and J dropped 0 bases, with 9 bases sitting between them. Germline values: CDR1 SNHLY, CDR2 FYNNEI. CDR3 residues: CASSEATISSYNEQFF. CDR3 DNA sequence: TGTGCCAGCAGTGAAGCGACTATTAGCTCCTACAATGAGCAGTTCTTC.

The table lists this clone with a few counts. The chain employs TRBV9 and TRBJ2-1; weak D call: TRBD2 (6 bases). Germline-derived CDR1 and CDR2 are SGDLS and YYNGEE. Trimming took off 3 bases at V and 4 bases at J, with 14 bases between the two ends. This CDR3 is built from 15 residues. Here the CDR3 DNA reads TGTGCCAGCAGCGAGACCGGGACTTCGTACAATGAGCAGTTCTTC. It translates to CASSETGTSYNEQFF.

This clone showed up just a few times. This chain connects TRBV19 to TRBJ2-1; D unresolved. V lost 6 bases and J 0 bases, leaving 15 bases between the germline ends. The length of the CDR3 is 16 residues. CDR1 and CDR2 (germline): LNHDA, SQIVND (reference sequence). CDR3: CASSQPSAISYNEQFF. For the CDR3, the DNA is TGTGCCAGTAGCCAACCAAGCGCGATCTCCTACAATGAGCAGTTCTTC.

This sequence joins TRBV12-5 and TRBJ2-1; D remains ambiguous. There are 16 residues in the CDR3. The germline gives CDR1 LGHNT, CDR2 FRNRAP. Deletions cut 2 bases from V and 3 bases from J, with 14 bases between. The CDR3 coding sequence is TGTGCTAGTGGTTTGTCGACTCGCACTGGCTACAATGAGCAGTTCTTC. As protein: CASGLSTRTGYNEQFF.

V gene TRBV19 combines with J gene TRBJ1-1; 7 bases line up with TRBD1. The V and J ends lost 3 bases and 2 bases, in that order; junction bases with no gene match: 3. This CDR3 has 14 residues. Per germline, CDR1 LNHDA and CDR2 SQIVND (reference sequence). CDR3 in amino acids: CASSMDRYNTEAFF. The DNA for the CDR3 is TGTGCCAGTAGTATGGACAGGTATAACACTGAAGCTTTCTTT.

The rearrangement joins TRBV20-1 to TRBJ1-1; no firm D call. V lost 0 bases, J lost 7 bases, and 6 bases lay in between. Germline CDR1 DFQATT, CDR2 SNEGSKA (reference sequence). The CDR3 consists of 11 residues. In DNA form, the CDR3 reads TGCAGTGCTAGAGATAAGGGTGAAGCTTTCTTT. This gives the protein CSARDKGEAFF.

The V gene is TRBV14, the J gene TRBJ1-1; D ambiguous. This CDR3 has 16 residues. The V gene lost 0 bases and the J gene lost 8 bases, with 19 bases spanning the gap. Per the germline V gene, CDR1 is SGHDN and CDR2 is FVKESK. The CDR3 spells CASSQERFVPNLEAFF. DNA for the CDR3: TGTGCCAGCAGCCAAGAAAGGTTTGTGCCGAACTTAGAAGCTTTCTTT.

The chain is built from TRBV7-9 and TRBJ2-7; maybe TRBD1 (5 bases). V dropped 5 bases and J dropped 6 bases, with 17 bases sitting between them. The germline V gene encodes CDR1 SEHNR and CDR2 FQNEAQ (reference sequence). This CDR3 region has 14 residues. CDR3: CASSIGHQMGEQYF. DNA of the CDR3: TGTGCCAGCAGCATAGGACACCAAATGGGCGAGCAGTACTTC.

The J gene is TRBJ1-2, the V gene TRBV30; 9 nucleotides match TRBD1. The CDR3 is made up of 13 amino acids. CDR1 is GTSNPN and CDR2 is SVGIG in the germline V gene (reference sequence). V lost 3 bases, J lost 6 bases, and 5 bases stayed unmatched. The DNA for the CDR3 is TGTGCCTGGAGCGAAACAGGGGGCGATGGCTACACCTTC. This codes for CAWSETGGDGYTF.

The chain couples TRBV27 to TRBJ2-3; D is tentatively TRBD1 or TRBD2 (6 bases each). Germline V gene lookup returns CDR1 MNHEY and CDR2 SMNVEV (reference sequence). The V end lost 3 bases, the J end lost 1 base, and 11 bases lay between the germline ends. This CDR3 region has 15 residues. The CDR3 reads CASSFGGGGTDTQYF. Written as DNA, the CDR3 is TGTGCCAGCAGTTTTGGGGGCGGGGGCACAGATACGCAGTATTTT.

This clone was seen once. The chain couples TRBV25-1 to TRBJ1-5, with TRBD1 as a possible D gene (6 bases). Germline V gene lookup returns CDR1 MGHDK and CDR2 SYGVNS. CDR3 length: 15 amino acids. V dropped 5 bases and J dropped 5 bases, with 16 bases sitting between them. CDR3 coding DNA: TGTGCCAGCAGTTCCGGGACACCAGACGATCAGCCCCAGCATTTT. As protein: CASSSGTPDDQPQHF.

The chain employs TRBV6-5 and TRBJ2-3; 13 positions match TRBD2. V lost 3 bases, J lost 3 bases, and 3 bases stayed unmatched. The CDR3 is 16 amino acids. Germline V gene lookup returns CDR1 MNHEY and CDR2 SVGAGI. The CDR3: CASSYTSGGATDTQYF. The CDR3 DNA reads TGTGCCAGCAGTTATACTAGCGGGGGGGCAACAGATACGCAGTATTTT.

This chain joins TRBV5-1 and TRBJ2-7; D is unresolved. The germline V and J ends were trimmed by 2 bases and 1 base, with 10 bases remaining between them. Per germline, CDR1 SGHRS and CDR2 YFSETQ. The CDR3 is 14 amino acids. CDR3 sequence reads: CASSLEAPSYEQYF. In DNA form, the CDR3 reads TGCGCCAGCAGCTTAGAGGCCCCTTCCTACGAGCAGTACTTC.

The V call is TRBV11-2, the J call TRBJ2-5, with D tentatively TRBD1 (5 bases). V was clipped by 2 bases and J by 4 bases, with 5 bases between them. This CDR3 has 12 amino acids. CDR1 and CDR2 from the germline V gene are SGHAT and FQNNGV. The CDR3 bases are TGTGCCAGCAGCTTAAGGGGAGAGACCCAGTACTTC. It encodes CASSLRGETQYF.

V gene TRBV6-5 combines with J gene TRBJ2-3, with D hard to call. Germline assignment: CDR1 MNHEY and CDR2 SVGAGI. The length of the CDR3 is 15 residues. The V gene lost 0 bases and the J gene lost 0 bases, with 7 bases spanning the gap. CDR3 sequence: CASSYSYSSTDTQYF. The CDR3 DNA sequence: TGTGCCAGCAGTTACTCGTACAGTAGCACAGATACGCAGTATTTT.

The CDR3 nucleotides are TGTGCCAGCAGTGAAGGGACCGCCTCACTGTACGAGCAGTACTTC. Protein product: CASSEGTASLYEQYF. The rearrangement uses TRBV6-1 and TRBJ2-7; D unclear. The CDR3 has 15 amino acids. Trimming cost V 1 base and J 4 bases, with 14 bases left between them. Germline-derived CDR1 and CDR2 are MNHNS and SASEGT.

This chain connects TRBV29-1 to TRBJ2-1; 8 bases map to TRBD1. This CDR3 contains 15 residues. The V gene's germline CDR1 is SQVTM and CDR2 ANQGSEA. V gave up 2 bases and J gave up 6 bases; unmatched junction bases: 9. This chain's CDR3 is CSVELRDRLFNEQFF. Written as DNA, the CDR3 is TGCAGCGTTGAACTCCGGGACAGGTTATTCAATGAGCAGTTCTTC.

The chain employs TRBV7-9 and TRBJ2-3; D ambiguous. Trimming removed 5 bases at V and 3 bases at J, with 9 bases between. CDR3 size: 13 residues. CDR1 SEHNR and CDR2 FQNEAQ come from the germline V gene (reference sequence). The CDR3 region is CASSLVSTDTQYF. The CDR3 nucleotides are TGTGCCAGCAGCCTAGTTTCAACAGATACGCAGTATTTT.